This entry lists 31 T cell receptor beta chains sequenced from one sample in a study of blood T cell repertoires in COVID-19. The assay was immunoSEQ multiplex PCR, and TCRdb's table has in-frame clones only and misses some. The sample holds roughly 220,000 clones, about nine tenths seen once. The sequenced sample was peripheral blood. Source of these receptors: a young man who had recovered from COVID-19.

The chain is built from TRBV6-5 and TRBJ1-5, with D possibly being TRBD1 (5 bases). Between the trimmed V and J ends, which lost 10 bases and 2 bases, there was a span of 15 bases. The CDR3 length is 14 residues. Germline V gene data show CDR1 as MNHEY and CDR2 as SVGAGI. The CDR3 loop is CAIRGGLGNQPQHF. CDR3 coding DNA: TGTGCCATCCGCGGGGGGTTGGGCAATCAGCCCCAGCATTTT.

This clone has a handful of counts. The CDR3 DNA reads as TGTGCCAGCAGCCCCGAACCAGCACAGGCGCGGGGCTACACCTTC. As protein: CASSPEPAQARGYTF. The chain is built from TRBV5-6 and TRBJ1-2; D might be TRBD1 (5 bases). The CDR3 is made up of 15 amino acids. V was cut by 4 bases and J by 8 bases, with 21 bases left in between. CDR1 and CDR2 from the germline V gene are SGHDT and YYEEEE.

In regard to this clone: The sample has other DNA sequences that encode this CDR3 too. The rearrangement uses TRBV7-9 and TRBJ2-7, with a tentative D call TRBD1 (5 bases). V shed 3 bases and J shed 3 bases, with 6 bases lying between them. CDR1 is SEHNR, CDR2 FQNEAQ, per germline (reference sequence). The CDR3 is 12 amino acids. The CDR3 protein is CASSFDSYEQYF. CDR3 sequence (DNA): TGTGCCAGCAGCTTTGACAGCTACGAGCAGTACTTC.

This clone appeared once. The chain couples TRBV27 to TRBJ2-1; tentatively, D is TRBD1 (6 bases). The CDR3 contains 15 residues. Between the trimmed V and J ends, which lost 0 bases and 3 bases, there was a span of 9 bases. Germline V gene lookup returns CDR1 MNHEY and CDR2 SMNVEV (reference sequence). The DNA for the CDR3 is TGTGCCAGCAGTTTATCGGGGGACAACTACAATGAGCAGTTCTTC. Its protein product is CASSLSGDNYNEQFF.

V is TRBV4-2 and J is TRBJ2-7; D is unclear. Germline V gives CDR1 LGHNA, CDR2 YNFKEQ. V lost 0 bases to trimming and J lost 0 bases, with 12 bases between them. The CDR3 runs to 16 residues. The CDR3 bases are TGTGCCAGCAGCCAAGACCCAGGCCGGAACTCCTACGAGCAGTACTTC. Protein sequence: CASSQDPGRNSYEQYF.

The rearrangement links TRBV11-2 to TRBJ2-4, with D possibly being TRBD1 (6 bases). Germline lookup yields CDR1 SGHAT and CDR2 FQNNGV. The CDR3 is made up of 17 amino acids. Trimming took off 4 bases at V and 4 bases at J, with 20 bases between the two ends. The CDR3 region is CASSSQGGRRTKNIQYF. CDR3 bases: TGTGCCAGCAGCTCCCAAGGGGGACGACGGACTAAAAACATTCAGTACTTC.

V usage is TRBV25-1 and J usage is TRBJ1-2; D remains unclear. Germline CDR1 reads MGHDK; CDR2 reads SYGVNS. This CDR3 comprises 12 residues. The germline V and J ends were trimmed by 5 bases and 8 bases, with 12 bases remaining between them. DNA of the CDR3: TGTGCCAGCAGTTTCTCCGGGTGGGGCTACACCTTC. Translating it yields CASSFSGWGYTF.

The chain links TRBV7-2 to TRBJ2-4; TRBD2 might be the D (5 bases). Germline V gene sequence: CDR1 SGHTA, CDR2 FQGNSA. V lost 1 base to trimming and J lost 7 bases, with 8 bases between them. The CDR3 extends over 13 amino acids. The CDR3 loop reads CASSLVLGNIQYF. The CDR3 coding sequence is TGTGCCAGCAGCTTAGTACTAGGGAACATTCAGTACTTC.

In this sample, this clone turned up once. The chain carries TRBV27 and TRBJ1-1; D is unclear. Trimming stripped 7 bases from V and 12 bases from J, with 18 bases between. There are 12 residues in the CDR3. Germline-derived CDR1 and CDR2 are MNHEY and SMNVEV (reference sequence). CDR3 in DNA: TGTGCCAGCATCTCTCAGGAGGGTGAGACTTTCTTT. Translation gives CASISQEGETFF.

In this sample, this clone turned up once. The rearrangement uses TRBV11-2 and TRBJ1-1; D remains ambiguous. This CDR3 spans 12 amino acids. The ends were cut back, 6 bases at V and 5 bases at J, with 10 bases in the middle. Germline CDR1 reads SGHAT; CDR2 reads FQNNGV. The CDR3 DNA reads as TGTGCCAGCAGACTAGCCGGGACTGAAGCTTTCTTT. It encodes CASRLAGTEAFF.

V and J are TRBV27 and TRBJ1-1; D ambiguous. CDR1 MNHEY and CDR2 SMNVEV come from the germline V gene (reference sequence). Between the trimmed V and J ends, which lost 0 bases and 4 bases, there was a span of 12 bases. The CDR3 contains 15 residues. CDR3 loop: CASSLSPRAGTEAFF. In DNA form, the CDR3 reads TGTGCCAGCAGTTTATCACCGAGGGCTGGCACTGAAGCTTTCTTT.

V is TRBV5-1 and J is TRBJ2-3; TRBD2 aligns across 11 bases. The CDR3 loop spans 17 amino acids. V trimming: 3 bases; J trimming: 4 bases; junction bases outside the gene matches: 10. Germline V CDR1 and CDR2: SGHRS, YFSETQ. The CDR3 reads CASSSGLAGGTADTQYF. The CDR3 DNA is TGCGCCAGCAGCTCCGGACTAGCGGGCGGGACGGCAGATACGCAGTATTTT.

This rearrangement joins TRBV6-1 to TRBJ2-3; 7 nucleotides align to TRBD1. Germline V CDR1 and CDR2: MNHNS, SASEGT. This CDR3 has 15 amino acids. V lost 2 bases and J lost 0; bases outside the gene matches: 2. The CDR3 DNA is TGTGCCAGCAGTGAAAGGGACAGAAGCACAGATACGCAGTATTTT. It specifies CASSERDRSTDTQYF.

V and J are TRBV7-4 and TRBJ2-7; 12 bases align to TRBD2. The J segment lost 1 base and the V segment lost 2 bases, leaving 3 bases of the junction unmatched. Looked up from germline, CDR1 is SGHVT and CDR2 is SQSDAQ. This CDR3 spans 16 amino acids. DNA for the CDR3: TGTGCCAGCAGCTTAACTAGCGGGGGGCCATCCTACGAGCAGTACTTC. Translation: CASSLTSGGPSYEQYF.

J is TRBJ2-7 and V is TRBV30; D possibly uses TRBD1 or TRBD2 (6 bases each). This CDR3 comprises 13 residues. Trimming left V 8 bases short and J 0 bases short, with 14 bases between. In germline, CDR1 is GTSNPN, CDR2 SVGIG (reference sequence). CDR3 protein: CARGQAFSYEQYF. Here the CDR3 DNA reads TGTGCCCGGGGGCAGGCCTTCTCCTACGAGCAGTACTTC.

The chain joins TRBV6-1 to TRBJ2-7, with 10 bases that match TRBD2. The CDR3 runs to 16 residues. Per the germline V gene, CDR1 is MNHNS and CDR2 is SASEGT. The V and J ends lost 4 bases and 2 bases, in that order; junction bases with no gene match: 8. DNA for the CDR3: TGTGCCAGCAGTGCCCAGGGGCTAGCGGGGGCCTACGAGCAGTACTTC. Translating it yields CASSAQGLAGAYEQYF.

The rearrangement joins TRBV27 to TRBJ1-1; unclear D gene. CDR1 MNHEY and CDR2 SMNVEV come from the germline V gene (reference sequence). With 8 bases removed from V and 6 bases from J, the gap between germline ends came to 22 bases. CDR3 length: 15 amino acids. CDR3 residues: CASLPHRRGMSEAFF. The CDR3 DNA reads TGTGCCAGCCTCCCCCACCGGCGAGGAATGTCTGAAGCTTTCTTT.

In its sample, this clone was seen once. The V and J genes are TRBV10-2 and TRBJ2-2; 8 bases agree with TRBD1. This CDR3 region has 20 residues. Germline-derived CDR1 and CDR2 are WSHSY and SAAADI. J gave up 5 bases and V 2 bases, and 19 bases lay outside the gene matches. DNA for the CDR3: TGCGCCAGCAGTGAGAGGAAGGCAGGGGGCTTTTTATCGGGAACCGGGGAGCTGTTTTTT. Amino acid sequence: CASSERKAGGFLSGTGELFF.

The rearrangement uses TRBV6-5 and TRBJ1-2; D might be TRBD1 (5 bases). This CDR3 has 14 residues. CDR1 and CDR2 from the germline V gene are MNHEY and SVGAGI. Trimming shortened V by 6 bases and J by 6 bases, and 17 bases separated the two germline ends. The CDR3 DNA follows: TGTGCCAGCAGGATACTCCGGGGAGGGGATGGCTACACCTTC. Translated: CASRILRGGDGYTF.

J is TRBJ2-2 and V is TRBV18; 8 bases line up with TRBD1. Germline V CDR1 and CDR2: KGHSH, LQKENI. The CDR3 covers 17 residues. J was trimmed by 6 bases and V by 3 bases; bases with no gene match: 12. CDR3 coding DNA: TGTGCCAGCTCACCCTCCTCGACAGGGGTAAATCCCGGGGAGCTGTTTTTT. Encoded protein: CASSPSSTGVNPGELFF.

This sequence joins TRBV2 and TRBJ1-4, with a possible D match to TRBD1 (5 bases). Looked up from germline, CDR1 is SNHLY and CDR2 is FYNNEI. CDR3 length: 12 residues. The CDR3 loop reads CGQRGLDEKLFF. The CDR3 DNA reads as TGTGGACAGCGGGGTTTAGATGAAAAACTGTTTTTT.

This rearrangement joins TRBV6-5 to TRBJ2-3, with D possibly TRBD2 on 6 matching bases. The V end lost 5 bases, the J end lost 10 bases, and 13 bases lay between the germline ends. The germline CDR1 and CDR2 sequences are MNHEY and SVGAGI. This CDR3 is 12 amino acids long. The CDR3 DNA follows: TGTGCCAGCAGTCGCGGAGGGCAAGCGCAGTATTTT. Amino acids: CASSRGGQAQYF.

The V and J genes are TRBV5-1 and TRBJ2-7, with 7 bases lining up with TRBD1. Germline lookup yields CDR1 SGHRS and CDR2 YFSETQ. V lost 5 bases, J lost 3 bases, and 8 bases stayed unmatched. CDR3 length equals 14 residues. The CDR3 is CASRQYGTDYEQYF. Written as DNA, the CDR3 is TGCGCCAGCAGACAATACGGGACAGACTACGAGCAGTACTTC.

Note on this clone: The junction differs from germline at one of its ends, possibly a read error. The chain links TRBV4-1 to TRBJ2-5, with 8 bases aligning to TRBD2. Germline-derived CDR1 and CDR2 are MGHRA and YSYEKL. The CDR3 length is 18 residues. CDR3 DNA sequence: TGCGCCAGCAGCCAATGGCCCGAACTAGCGGTGCGTCAAGGGACCCAGTACTTC. Translating it yields CASSQWPELAVRQGTQYF.

This chain joins TRBV5-1 and TRBJ1-1, with D possibly being TRBD1 (5 bases). Germline V gives CDR1 SGHRS, CDR2 YFSETQ. V dropped 5 bases and J dropped 0 bases, with 11 bases sitting between them. The CDR3 sequence is 14 residues long. The CDR3 protein is CASRETVMNTEAFF. The CDR3 region has the DNA TGCGCCAGCAGGGAGACAGTTATGAACACTGAAGCTTTCTTT.

V is TRBV25-1 and J is TRBJ2-7; the D is unclear. V lost 3 bases and J lost 1, with 7 bases in between. The CDR3 is 13 residues long. Per the germline V gene, CDR1 is MGHDK and CDR2 is SYGVNS. The CDR3 protein is CASSDELSYEQYF. In DNA form, the CDR3 reads TGTGCCAGCAGTGATGAACTTTCCTACGAGCAGTACTTC.

The chain uses TRBV19 and TRBJ1-2; a possible D gene is TRBD1 (6 bases). CDR1 LNHDA and CDR2 SQIVND come from the germline V gene (reference sequence). The germline V and J ends were trimmed by 7 bases and 2 bases, with 11 bases remaining between them. The CDR3 loop spans 13 amino acids. CDR3 sequence reads: CASTGVLNYGYTF. CDR3 nucleotides: TGTGCCAGTACAGGGGTCTTGAACTATGGCTACACCTTC.

This clone has a handful of counts. The CDR3 sequence: CASSQLLAGLAKNIQYF. For the CDR3, the DNA is TGTGCCAGCAGTCAATTACTAGCGGGGCTAGCCAAAAACATTCAGTACTTC. The V call is TRBV5-4, the J call TRBJ2-4; 10 nucleotides match TRBD2. Germline-derived CDR1 and CDR2 are SGHNT and YYREEE (reference sequence). After removal of 5 bases from V and 0 bases from J, the junction contained 8 bases not matched to a gene. This CDR3 has 17 amino acids.

In its sample, this clone was seen once. The chain joins TRBV10-1 to TRBJ1-2, with D perhaps matching TRBD1 (5 bases). The V gene lost 1 base and the J gene lost 4 bases, with 10 bases spanning the gap. Germline CDR1 reads WNHNN; CDR2 reads SYGVQD (reference sequence). This CDR3 region has 14 residues. For the CDR3, the DNA is TGCGCCAGCAGTGAGTTCGACAGAGCCTATGGCTACACCTTC. Its translation: CASSEFDRAYGYTF.

V usage is TRBV11-2 and J usage is TRBJ2-3; 11 bases fit TRBD2. Germline V CDR1 and CDR2: SGHAT, FQNNGV. The CDR3 loop spans 16 amino acids. Unmatched junction bases numbered 5, after V lost 4 bases and J lost 2 bases. DNA for the CDR3: TGTGCCAGCAGCTCTCGACTAGCGGGGACCACAGATACGCAGTATTTT. Its protein product is CASSSRLAGTTDTQYF.

The chain has TRBV5-4 and TRBJ1-6; the D is unclear. V was clipped by 0 bases and J by 7 bases, with 14 bases between them. The CDR3 has 16 amino acids. Germline V gives CDR1 SGHNT, CDR2 YYREEE (reference sequence). The CDR3 DNA reads TGTGCCAGCAGCTTGGGTAGCGGGCCCCCCAATTCACCCCTCCACTTT. Translating it yields CASSLGSGPPNSPLHF.